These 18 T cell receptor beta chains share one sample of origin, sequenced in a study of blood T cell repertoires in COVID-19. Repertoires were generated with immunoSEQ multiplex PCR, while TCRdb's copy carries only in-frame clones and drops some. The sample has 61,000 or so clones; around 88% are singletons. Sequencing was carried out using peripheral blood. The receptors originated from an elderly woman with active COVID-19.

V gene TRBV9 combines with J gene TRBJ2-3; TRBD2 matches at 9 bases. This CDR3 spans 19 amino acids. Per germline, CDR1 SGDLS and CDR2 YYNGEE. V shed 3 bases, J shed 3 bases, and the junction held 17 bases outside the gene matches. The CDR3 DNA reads TGTGCCAGCAGCGCCCTTCTGGCGGGGGGGACCTTTGGAACAGATACGCAGTATTTT. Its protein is CASSALLAGGTFGTDTQYF. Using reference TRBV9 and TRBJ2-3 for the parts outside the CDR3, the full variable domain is DSGVTQTPKHLITATGQRVTLRCSPRSGDLSVYWYQQSLDQGLQFLIQYYNGEERAKGNILERFSAQQFPDLHSELNLSSLELGDSALYFCASSALLAGGTFGTDTQYFGPGTRLTVL.

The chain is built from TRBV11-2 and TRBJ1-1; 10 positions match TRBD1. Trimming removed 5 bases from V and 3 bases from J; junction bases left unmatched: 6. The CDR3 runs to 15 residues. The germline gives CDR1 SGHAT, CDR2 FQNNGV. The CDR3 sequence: CASSIGTGADTEAFF. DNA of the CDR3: TGTGCCAGCAGCATAGGGACAGGGGCGGACACTGAAGCTTTCTTT.

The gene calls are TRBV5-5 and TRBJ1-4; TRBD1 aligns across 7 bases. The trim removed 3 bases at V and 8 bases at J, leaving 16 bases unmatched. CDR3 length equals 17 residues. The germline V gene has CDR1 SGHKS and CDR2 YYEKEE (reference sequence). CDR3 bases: TGTGCCAGCAGCTCCGCCTTTATAGACAGGGTGGCAGAAAAACTGTTTTTT. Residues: CASSSAFIDRVAEKLFF.

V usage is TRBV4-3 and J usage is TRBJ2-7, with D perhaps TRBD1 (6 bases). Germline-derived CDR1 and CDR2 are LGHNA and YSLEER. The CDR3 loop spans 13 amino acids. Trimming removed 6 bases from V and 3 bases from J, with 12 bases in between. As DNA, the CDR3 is TGCGCCAGCAGTCTACAACAGGGCTACGAGCAGTACTTC. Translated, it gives CASSLQQGYEQYF.

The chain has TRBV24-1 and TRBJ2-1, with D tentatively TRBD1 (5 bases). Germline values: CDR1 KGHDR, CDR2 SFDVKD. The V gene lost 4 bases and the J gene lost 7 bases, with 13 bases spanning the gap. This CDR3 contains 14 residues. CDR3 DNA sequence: TGTGCCACCAGTGACCCGCGACAGTGGAATGAGCAGTTCTTC. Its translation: CATSDPRQWNEQFF.

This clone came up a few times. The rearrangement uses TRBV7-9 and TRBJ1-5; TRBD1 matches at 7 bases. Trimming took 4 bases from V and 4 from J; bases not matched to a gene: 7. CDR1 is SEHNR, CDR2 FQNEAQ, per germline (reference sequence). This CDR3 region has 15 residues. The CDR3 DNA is TGTGCCAGCAGCTCCGACAGGGTTTGGAATCAGCCCCAGCATTTT. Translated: CASSSDRVWNQPQHF.

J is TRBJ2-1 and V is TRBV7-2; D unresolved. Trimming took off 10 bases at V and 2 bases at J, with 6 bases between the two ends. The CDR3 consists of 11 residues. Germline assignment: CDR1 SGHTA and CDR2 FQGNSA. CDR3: CANSPYNEQFF. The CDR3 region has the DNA TGTGCCAACTCCCCCTACAATGAGCAGTTCTTC.

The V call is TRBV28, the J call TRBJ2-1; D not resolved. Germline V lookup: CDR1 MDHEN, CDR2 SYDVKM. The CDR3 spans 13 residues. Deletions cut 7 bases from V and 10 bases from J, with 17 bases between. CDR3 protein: CASTVGGLSEQFF. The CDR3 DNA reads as TGTGCCAGCACCGTAGGCGGCTTATCGGAGCAGTTCTTC.

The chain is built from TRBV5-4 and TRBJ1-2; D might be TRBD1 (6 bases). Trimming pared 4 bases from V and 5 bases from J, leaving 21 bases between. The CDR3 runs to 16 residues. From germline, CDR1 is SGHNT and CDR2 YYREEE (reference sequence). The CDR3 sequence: CASSGTGSLSFYGYTF. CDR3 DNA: TGTGCCAGCAGCGGAACAGGGAGCCTTTCTTTTTATGGCTACACCTTC.

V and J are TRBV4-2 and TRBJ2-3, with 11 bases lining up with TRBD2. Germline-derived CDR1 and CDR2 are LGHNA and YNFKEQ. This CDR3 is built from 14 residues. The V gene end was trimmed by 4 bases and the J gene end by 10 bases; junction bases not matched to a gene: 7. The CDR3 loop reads CASSPSGGRRSQYF. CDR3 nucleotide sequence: TGTGCCAGCAGCCCTAGCGGGGGGAGAAGGTCGCAGTATTTT.

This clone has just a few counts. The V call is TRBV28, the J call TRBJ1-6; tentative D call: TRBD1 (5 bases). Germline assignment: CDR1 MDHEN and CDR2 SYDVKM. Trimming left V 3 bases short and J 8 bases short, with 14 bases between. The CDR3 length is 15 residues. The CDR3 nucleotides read TGTGCCAGCAGTTTGGGGGGAGTCGCGGATTCACCCCTCCACTTT. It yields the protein CASSLGGVADSPLHF.

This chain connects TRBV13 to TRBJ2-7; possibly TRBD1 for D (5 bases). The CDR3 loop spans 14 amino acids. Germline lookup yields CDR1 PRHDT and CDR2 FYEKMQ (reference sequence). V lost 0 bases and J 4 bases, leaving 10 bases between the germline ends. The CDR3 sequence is CASSLGLGAYEQYF. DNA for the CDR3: TGTGCCAGCAGCTTAGGCCTAGGGGCTTACGAGCAGTACTTC.

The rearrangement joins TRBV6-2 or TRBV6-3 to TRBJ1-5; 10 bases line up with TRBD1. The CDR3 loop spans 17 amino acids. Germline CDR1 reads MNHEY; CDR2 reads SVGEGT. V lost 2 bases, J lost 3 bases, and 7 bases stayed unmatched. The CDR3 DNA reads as TGTGCCAGCAGTTACCCTGGACAGGGGGAGTCCAATCAGCCCCAGCATTTT. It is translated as CASSYPGQGESNQPQHF.

CDR3 sequence reads: CAWSPSPRWTQYF. The CDR3 coding sequence is TGTGCCTGGAGCCCTTCTCCCCGTTGGACCCAGTACTTC. The chain carries TRBV30 and TRBJ2-5; D is unresolved. Trimming shortened V by 3 bases and J by 7 bases, and 15 bases separated the two germline ends. Germline V gene sequence: CDR1 GTSNPN, CDR2 SVGIG (reference sequence). The CDR3 is 13 amino acids. Variable domain in full (rest from reference TRBV30 and TRBJ2-5): SQTIHQWPATLVQPVGSPLSLECTVEGTSNPNLYWYRQAAGRGLQLLFYSVGIGQISSEVPQNLSASRPQDRQFILSSKKLLLSDSGFYLCAWSPSPRWTQYFGPGTRLLVL.

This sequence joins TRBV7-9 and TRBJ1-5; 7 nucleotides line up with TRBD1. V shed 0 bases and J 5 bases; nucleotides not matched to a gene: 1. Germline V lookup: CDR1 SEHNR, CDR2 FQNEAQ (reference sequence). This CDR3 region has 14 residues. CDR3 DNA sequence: TGTGCCAGCAGCTTAGCGACAGGGCATCAGCCCCAGCATTTT. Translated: CASSLATGHQPQHF.

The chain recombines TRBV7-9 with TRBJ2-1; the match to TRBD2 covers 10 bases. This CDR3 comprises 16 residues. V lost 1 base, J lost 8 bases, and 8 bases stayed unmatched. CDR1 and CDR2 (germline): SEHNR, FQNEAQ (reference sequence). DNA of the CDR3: TGTGCCAGCAGCTTAGTAGCGGGGGGACTAGGGGATGAGCAGTTCTTC. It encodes CASSLVAGGLGDEQFF.

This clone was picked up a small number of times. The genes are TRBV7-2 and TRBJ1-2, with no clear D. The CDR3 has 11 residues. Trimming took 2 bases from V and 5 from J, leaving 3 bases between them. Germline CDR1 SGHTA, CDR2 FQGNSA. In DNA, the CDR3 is TGTGCCAGCAGCTTATATTATGGCTACACCTTC. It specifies CASSLYYGYTF.

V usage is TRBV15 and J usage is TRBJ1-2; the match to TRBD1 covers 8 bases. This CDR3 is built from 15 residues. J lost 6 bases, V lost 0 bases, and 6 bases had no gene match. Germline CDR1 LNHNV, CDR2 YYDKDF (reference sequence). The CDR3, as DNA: TGTGCCACCAGCAGAGATGCAGGGGGCGTAGATGGCTACACCTTC. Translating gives CATSRDAGGVDGYTF.